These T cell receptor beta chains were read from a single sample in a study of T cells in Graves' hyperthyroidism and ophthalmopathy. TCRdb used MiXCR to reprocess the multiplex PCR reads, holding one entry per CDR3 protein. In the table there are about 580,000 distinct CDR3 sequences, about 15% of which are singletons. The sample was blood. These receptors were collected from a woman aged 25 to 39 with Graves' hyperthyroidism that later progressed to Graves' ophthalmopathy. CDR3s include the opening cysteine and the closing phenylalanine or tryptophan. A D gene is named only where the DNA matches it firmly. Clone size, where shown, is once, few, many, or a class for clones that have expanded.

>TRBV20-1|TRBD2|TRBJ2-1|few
TGCAGTGCTAGTCAAGCGGGGCTTGACAATGAGCAGTTCTTC
CSASQAGLDNEQFF
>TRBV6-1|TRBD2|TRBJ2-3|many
TGTGCCAGCAGTTACCCCGTGTCGGCGCGGGAGCCACCTAGCCCCACAGATACGCAGTATTTT
CASSYPVSAREPPSPTDTQYF
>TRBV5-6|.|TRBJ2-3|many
TGTGCCAGCAGCTTGAGAGTGGACACAGATACGCAGTATTTT
CASSLRVDTDTQYF
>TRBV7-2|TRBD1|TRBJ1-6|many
TGTGCCAGCAGACGAACAGGGGATTCACCCCTCCACTTT
CASRRTGDSPLHF
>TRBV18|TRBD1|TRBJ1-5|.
TGTGCCAGCTCACCAGGCCCACGACAGGGGGCTTTTCAGCCCCAGCATTTT
CASSPGPRQGAFQPQHF
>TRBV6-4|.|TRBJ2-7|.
TGTGCCAGCAGTGACTCGTCGGCGTACTCCTACGAGCAGTACTTC
CASSDSSAYSYEQYF
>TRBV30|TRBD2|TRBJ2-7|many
TGTGCCTGGAGCCGACGTTCCGGGACTAGCCGAGAGCAGTACTTC
CAWSRRSGTSREQYF
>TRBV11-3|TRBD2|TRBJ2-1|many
TGTGCCAGCCGACCCCGGGAGGGTATCTCCTACAATGAGCAGTTCTTC
CASRPREGISYNEQFF
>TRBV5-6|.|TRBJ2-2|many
TGTGCCAGCAGCGAGGCAGGGCCTCTCTACACCGGGGAGCTGTTTTTT
CASSEAGPLYTGELFF
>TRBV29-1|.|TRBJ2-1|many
TGCAGCGGATACGGGGTGGGGCCCGAGATGGATCGGAATGAGCAGTTCTTC
CSGYGVGPEMDRNEQFF
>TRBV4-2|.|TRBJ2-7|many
TGTGCCAGCAGCCAAGATTTTAGCGTCGAGCAGTACTTC
CASSQDFSVEQYF